These 31 T cell receptor beta chains were all obtained from the same sample, sequenced in a study of identical twins. TCRdb used MiXCR to reprocess the 5' RACE reads, holding one entry per CDR3 protein. The table has about 530,000 distinct CDR3 sequences, 20% to 25% seen once. The sample also formed part of further work on yellow fever vaccine responses in identical twins.

Sequenced sample: CD4+ T cells sorted from blood. Receptors were obtained from a woman younger than 30 in good health.

This clonotype has only a few counts. The gene calls are TRBV14 and TRBJ2-3; tentative D call: TRBD2 (5 bases). V lost 2 bases and J 3 bases, leaving 12 bases between the germline ends. CDR3 length: 15 amino acids. Germline V gene sequence: CDR1 SGHDN, CDR2 FVKESK. The CDR3 nucleotides are TGTGCCAGCAGCCAATACCTACGAGGGACAGATACGCAGTATTTT. It translates to CASSQYLRGTDTQYF.

The V and J genes are TRBV5-1 and TRBJ2-1; 10 positions match TRBD1. Unmatched junction bases numbered 5, after V lost 1 base and J lost 4 bases. Looked up from germline, CDR1 is SGHRS and CDR2 is YFSETQ. The CDR3 has 16 amino acids. CDR3 bases: TGCGCCAGCAGCTTGCCCGGGACAGGGGTATACAATGAGCAGTTCTTC. Its protein product is CASSLPGTGVYNEQFF.

This clonotype was observed a few times. The chain uses TRBV12-3 or TRBV12-4 and TRBJ2-7; a possible D gene is TRBD1 (6 bases). The CDR3 is 13 amino acids. Trimming took off 6 bases at V and 5 bases at J, with 14 bases between the two ends. This CDR3 is CASSPGTRNEQYV. DNA of the CDR3: TGTGCCAGCAGCCCCGGGACACGGAACGAGCAGTACGTC.

This clonotype showed up just a few times. V and J are TRBV5-6 and TRBJ2-5; D possibly corresponds to TRBD1 (6 bases). This CDR3 comprises 15 residues. The germline V gene has CDR1 SGHDT and CDR2 YYEEEE. Deletions cut 2 bases from V and 5 bases from J, with 16 bases between. The CDR3: CASSFKDRISETQYF. In DNA, the CDR3 is TGTGCCAGCAGCTTTAAGGACAGAATCTCGGAGACCCAGTACTTC.

V and J are TRBV2 and TRBJ1-1; D remains ambiguous. The germline gives CDR1 SNHLY, CDR2 FYNNEI. Trimming removed 6 bases from V and 4 bases from J, with 9 bases in between. This CDR3 has 12 amino acids. Written as DNA, the CDR3 is TGTGCCAGCAGGTACACTGGCACTGAAGCTTTCTTT. It yields the protein CASRYTGTEAFF.

The chain recombines TRBV5-1 with TRBJ2-2; 13 bases match TRBD2. Trimming cost V 7 bases and J 5 bases; bases outside gene matches: 17. Germline V gene lookup returns CDR1 SGHRS and CDR2 YFSETQ. The CDR3 is 19 amino acids. CDR3 protein: CASVPGLAGLEPTTGELFF. The CDR3, as DNA: TGCGCCAGCGTTCCGGGACTAGCGGGGTTGGAGCCTACTACCGGGGAGCTGTTTTTT.

The chain links TRBV2 to TRBJ2-5, with 11 positions matching TRBD2. The CDR3 covers 13 residues. Germline CDR1 and CDR2: SNHLY and FYNNEI. Trimming cost V 8 bases and J 5 bases; bases outside gene matches: 4. The CDR3 region is CASQASGRETQYF. For the CDR3, the DNA is TGTGCCAGCCAGGCTAGCGGGAGGGAGACCCAGTACTTC.

The chain is built from TRBV25-1 and TRBJ1-6, with TRBD1 matching over 7 bases. The junction had 6 bases not matched to a gene; V was cut back by 5 bases and J by 5 bases. There are 15 residues in the CDR3. The germline V gene encodes CDR1 MGHDK and CDR2 SYGVNS. CDR3 nucleotides: TGTGCCAGCAGTATTGGAACAGGGGATAATTCACCCCTCCACTTT. Protein sequence: CASSIGTGDNSPLHF.

The chain links TRBV29-1 to TRBJ2-5, with D maybe TRBD1 (5 bases). Germline V gives CDR1 SQVTM, CDR2 ANQGSEA. This CDR3 is 13 amino acids long. The ends were cut back, 6 bases at V and 7 bases at J, with 18 bases in the middle. The CDR3 DNA follows: TGCAGCGTCGAGGCGCAGGGCCCGGGGACCCAGTACTTC. This codes for CSVEAQGPGTQYF.

The chain recombines TRBV5-6 with TRBJ2-7, with D perhaps TRBD2 (5 bases). This CDR3 has 15 residues. V was shortened by 2 bases and J by 4 bases, with 16 bases between the two germline ends. Germline V gene lookup returns CDR1 SGHDT and CDR2 YYEEEE. In nucleotides, the CDR3 is TGTGCCAGCAGCTTCTTCGGGATCGGGGATTACGAGCAGTACGTC. As protein: CASSFFGIGDYEQYV.

V gene TRBV15 combines with J gene TRBJ1-1; D is unresolved. Germline assignment: CDR1 LNHNV and CDR2 YYDKDF (reference sequence). Trimming pared 8 bases from V and 2 bases from J, leaving 12 bases between. This CDR3 region has 13 residues. The CDR3 protein is CATGRTANTEAFF. CDR3 nucleotide sequence: TGTGCCACCGGACGGACGGCTAACACTGAAGCTTTCTTT.

This clonotype was seen a handful of times. The chain uses TRBV5-1 and TRBJ1-1; D remains ambiguous. Per the germline V gene, CDR1 is SGHRS and CDR2 is YFSETQ. V was trimmed by 2 bases and J by 2 bases, leaving 7 bases between them. The length of the CDR3 is 13 residues. The CDR3 sequence: CASSLSDNTEAFF. CDR3 sequence (DNA): TGCGCCAGCAGCTTATCCGACAACACTGAAGCTTTCTTT.

This clonotype was observed a few times. CDR3 in amino acids: CASSSSGGTSARSSYNEQFF. CDR3 nucleotides: TGTGCCAGCAGTTCAAGCGGGGGGACTAGCGCCCGGAGCTCCTACAATGAGCAGTTCTTC. The V call is TRBV12-3 or TRBV12-4, the J call TRBJ2-1; 10 bases match TRBD2. This CDR3 spans 20 amino acids. Trimming at V came to 4 bases and at J to 0 bases, leaving 15 bases not matched to a gene.

This clonotype was counted only a few times. This chain connects TRBV10-2 to TRBJ1-4, with 7 bases lining up with TRBD1. Per germline, CDR1 WSHSY and CDR2 SAAADI. The CDR3 loop spans 14 amino acids. The trim removed 6 bases at V and 7 bases at J, leaving 8 bases unmatched. The CDR3 loop is CASRQDRKSEKLFF. The CDR3, as DNA: TGCGCCAGCAGACAGGACAGGAAGAGTGAAAAACTGTTTTTT.

V gene TRBV12-3 or TRBV12-4 combines with J gene TRBJ2-1, with 10 bases lining up with TRBD2. J lost 6 bases, V lost 6 bases, and 5 bases had no gene match. There are 14 residues in the CDR3. The CDR3 DNA follows: TGTGCCAGCAGAACGCCTAGCGGGGGCAATGAGCAGTTCTTC. Its protein is CASRTPSGGNEQFF.

The gene calls are TRBV20-1 and TRBJ2-3, with TRBD2 matching 8 bases. The junction had 15 bases not matched to a gene; V was cut back by 7 bases and J by 3 bases. The CDR3 sequence is 16 residues long. Germline V gene lookup returns CDR1 DFQATT and CDR2 SNEGSKA (reference sequence). CDR3 DNA sequence: TGCAGTGTCAGGGGTGAGGCGGGGGGCCAAACAGATACGCAGTATTTT. Translating gives CSVRGEAGGQTDTQYF.

A few counts support this clonotype. This chain connects TRBV3-1 to TRBJ2-5; no firm D call. The CDR3 has 13 amino acids. Trimming cost V 2 bases and J 5 bases, with 9 bases left between them. CDR1 and CDR2 (germline): LGHDT, YNNKEL (reference sequence). The CDR3 coding sequence is TGTGCCAGCAGCCAATCCTATAGGGAGACCCAGTACTTC. This codes for CASSQSYRETQYF.

This clonotype appeared a few times. This chain connects TRBV12-3 or TRBV12-4 to TRBJ2-1; no firm D call. Trimming removed 3 bases from V and 0 bases from J, with 15 bases in between. This CDR3 is built from 17 residues. The CDR3 sequence: CASSFVRYSSSYNEQFF. The CDR3 DNA sequence: TGTGCCAGCAGTTTTGTTAGGTACAGCAGCTCCTACAATGAGCAGTTCTTC.

The chain uses TRBV7-2 and TRBJ2-7, with a tentative D call TRBD2 (5 bases). V lost 1 base and J lost 5, with 12 bases in between. Germline assignment: CDR1 SGHTA and CDR2 FQGNSA. This CDR3 has 14 residues. CDR3 loop: CASSLGGSKNEQYV. The CDR3 nucleotides read TGTGCCAGCAGCTTAGGCGGGTCCAAGAACGAGCAGTACGTC.

The chain links TRBV24-1 to TRBJ2-2; D might be TRBD1 (5 bases). The germline V gene has CDR1 KGHDR and CDR2 SFDVKD. CDR3 size: 15 residues. Trimming cost V 5 bases and J 0 bases, with 9 bases left between them. CDR3 DNA sequence: TGTGCCACCAGTGGCAGGGCTACGAACACCGGGGAGCTGTTTTTT. Protein product: CATSGRATNTGELFF.

The V and J genes are TRBV12-3 or TRBV12-4 and TRBJ2-1; possible D gene TRBD2, 6 bases. With 6 bases removed from V and 3 bases from J, the gap between germline ends came to 12 bases. CDR3 length: 14 residues. This CDR3 is CASSGAGIYNEQFF. The DNA of the CDR3 is TGTGCCAGCAGCGGTGCGGGAATCTACAATGAGCAGTTCTTC.

This chain joins TRBV20-1 and TRBJ2-2; D may correspond to TRBD1 or TRBD2 (6 bases each). Trimming removed 6 bases from V and 5 bases from J, with 19 bases in between. This CDR3 spans 15 amino acids. Germline assignment: CDR1 DFQATT and CDR2 SNEGSKA (reference sequence). CDR3 region: CSASPSGAHTGELFF. CDR3 coding DNA: TGCAGTGCCTCCCCCTCGGGGGCGCATACCGGGGAGCTGTTTTTT.

This clonotype was seen repeatedly, ten times or more. The chain uses TRBV28 and TRBJ1-5; D ambiguous. In germline, CDR1 is MDHEN, CDR2 SYDVKM. The V end was cut by 9 bases, the J end by 3 bases, with 15 bases between. The CDR3 totals 14 residues. CDR3: CASLGFGDNQPQHF. The CDR3 DNA reads TGTGCCAGTTTGGGGTTTGGGGACAATCAGCCCCAGCATTTT.

A few counts support this clonotype. The gene calls are TRBV2 and TRBJ2-2; 7 nucleotides line up with TRBD2. This CDR3 contains 15 residues. Unmatched junction bases numbered 8, after V lost 4 bases and J lost 6 bases. CDR1 is SNHLY and CDR2 is FYNNEI in the germline V gene. CDR3 in DNA: TGTGCCAGCAGTGCTTGGGCGGGAGTCTCCGGGGAGCTGTTTTTT. It translates to CASSAWAGVSGELFF.

This clonotype was found a few times. The genes are TRBV6-2 or TRBV6-3 and TRBJ2-7; TRBD1 agrees at 8 bases. The germline CDR1 and CDR2 sequences are MNHEY and SVGEGT. This CDR3 is built from 17 residues. The trim removed 2 bases at V and 2 bases at J, leaving 11 bases unmatched. Written as DNA, the CDR3 is TGTGCCAGCAGTTACCCCCCGTACCGGGACAGGACCTACGAGCAGTACTTC. It is translated as CASSYPPYRDRTYEQYF.

The V gene is TRBV12-3 or TRBV12-4, the J gene TRBJ2-3, with TRBD2 matching over 15 bases. Trimming at V came to 5 bases and at J to 5 bases, leaving 8 bases not matched to a gene. This CDR3 is 17 amino acids long. CDR3 DNA sequence: TGTGCCAGCAGTCCCCCGGGACTAGCGGGGGGAGGAGATACGCAGTATTTT. Amino acids: CASSPPGLAGGGDTQYF.

The chain employs TRBV12-3 or TRBV12-4 and TRBJ2-3, with 10 positions matching TRBD2. V shed 7 bases, J shed 2 bases, and the junction held 9 bases outside the gene matches. The CDR3 is made up of 16 amino acids. The CDR3 DNA reads as TGTGCCAGCACCCCGCGGAGCGGGAGGGCCACAGATACGCAGTATTTT. Residues: CASTPRSGRATDTQYF.

This clonotype was counted between two and nine times. The genes are TRBV5-1 and TRBJ2-1; 10 bases map to TRBD2. There are 17 residues in the CDR3. Germline V gene data show CDR1 as SGHRS and CDR2 as YFSETQ. Unmatched junction bases numbered 16, after V lost 4 bases and J lost 9 bases. The CDR3 sequence is CASSTSGTSAHTGEQFF. CDR3 bases: TGCGCCAGCAGCACAAGCGGGACTAGCGCCCATACTGGTGAGCAGTTCTTC.

The rearrangement links TRBV28 to TRBJ2-5; 12 bases are a match to TRBD1. Trimming removed 5 bases from V and 3 bases from J; junction bases left unmatched: 16. From germline, CDR1 is MDHEN and CDR2 SYDVKM. The CDR3 runs to 19 residues. The CDR3 is CASSPDRDRGRGWEETQYF. The CDR3 nucleotides read TGTGCCAGCAGTCCCGACCGGGACAGGGGGCGAGGTTGGGAAGAGACCCAGTACTTC.

This sequence joins TRBV20-1 and TRBJ2-5; 7 bases line up with TRBD1. Germline V gives CDR1 DFQATT, CDR2 SNEGSKA (reference sequence). This CDR3 comprises 11 residues. Losses at the gene ends were 6 bases for V and 5 bases for J; bases not matched to a gene: 3. In nucleotides, the CDR3 is TGCAGTGCACTCAGGGGGGAGACCCAGTACTTC. Translation gives CSALRGETQYF.

The V and J genes are TRBV7-9 and TRBJ2-7, with TRBD2 matching 12 bases. The V and J ends lost 5 bases and 4 bases, in that order; junction bases with no gene match: 6. The CDR3 length is 15 residues. CDR1 and CDR2 (germline): SEHNR, FQNEAQ (reference sequence). The CDR3 loop is CASSATTSGSYEQYF. The CDR3, as DNA: TGTGCCAGCAGCGCCACGACTAGCGGGAGTTACGAGCAGTACTTC.